These 10 T cell receptor beta chains were all obtained from the same sample, sequenced in a study of cytomegalovirus exposure and HLA in healthy donors. The table came from immunoSEQ multiplex PCR; TCRdb's copy has only in-frame clones and leaves some out. The sample holds more than 80,000 clones, roughly 95% seen once. Sequences were obtained from PBMCs. These receptors were collected from a young woman in good health and CMV-seronegative.

In its sample, this clone was seen once. The chain employs TRBV4-1 and TRBJ1-1; possibly TRBD1 for D (5 bases). This CDR3 region has 16 residues. CDR1 and CDR2 (germline): MGHRA, YSYEKL. V lost 1 base and J lost 4, with 16 bases in between. CDR3 amino acids: CASSQGAAPGGTEAFF. As DNA, the CDR3 is TGCGCCAGCAGCCAAGGGGCGGCTCCGGGGGGCACTGAAGCTTTCTTT.

V is TRBV6-1 and J is TRBJ1-1; no reliable D call. The CDR3 has 14 amino acids. CDR1 MNHNS and CDR2 SASEGT come from the germline V gene. V was pared by 2 bases and J by 2 bases, with 9 bases between. The CDR3 here is CASSEFASNTEAFF. CDR3 nucleotides: TGTGCCAGCAGTGAATTCGCCAGTAACACTGAAGCTTTCTTT.

With respect to this clone: No conserved phenylalanine or tryptophan is present at the end of the CDR3, so a read error is the likely explanation. The DNA is omitted, as the CDR3 cannot be located on it reliably, and the CDR3 follows TCRdb's listing. The gene calls are TRBV6-1 and TRBJ1-1; TRBD1 is taken as the D call from the table, unchecked against the DNA. 11 amino acids form the CDR3, both terminal residues included. Germline lookup yields CDR1 MNHNS and CDR2 SASEGT. The CDR3 loop reads CASSEFRDRAT.

The chain is built from TRBV7-6 and TRBJ2-6; tentatively, D is TRBD1 (6 bases). Germline loops: CDR1 SGHVS, CDR2 FNYEAQ. V was cut by 4 bases and J by 4 bases, with 14 bases left in between. This CDR3 contains 16 residues. The chain's CDR3 is CASSSTGFSGANVLTF. The CDR3 bases are TGTGCCAGCAGCTCTACAGGGTTCTCGGGGGCCAACGTCCTGACTTTC.

The chain has TRBV10-2 and TRBJ2-1; 7 bases map to TRBD2. CDR1 and CDR2 (germline): WSHSY, SAAADI. The J segment lost 4 bases and the V segment lost 4 bases, leaving 7 bases of the junction unmatched. The CDR3 is made up of 15 amino acids. The CDR3 DNA reads TGCGCCAGCAGTGGTAGAGCGGGGCCGTACAATGAGCAGTTCTTC. It codes for CASSGRAGPYNEQFF.

The CDR3, as DNA: TGTGCCAGCTCACCACATAGAGAGATGAACACTGAAGCTTTCTTT. Translating gives CASSPHREMNTEAFF. The gene calls are TRBV18 and TRBJ1-1; D remains unclear. Deletions cut 1 base from V and 0 bases from J, with 9 bases between. Germline V lookup: CDR1 KGHSH, CDR2 LQKENI. CDR3 length: 15 amino acids.

The DNA for the CDR3 is TGTGCCAGCAGCTTCGCTGGACAGGCCATTTTAGACGCGAACACTGAAGCTTTCTTT. This gives the protein CASSFAGQAILDANTEAFF. The V and J genes are TRBV11-2 and TRBJ1-1; 7 positions agree with TRBD1. The V segment lost 3 bases and the J segment 1 base; nucleotides outside the gene matches: 17. The CDR3 contains 19 residues. Germline V CDR1 and CDR2: SGHAT, FQNNGV.

This clone appeared a single time. V usage is TRBV27 and J usage is TRBJ1-1, with TRBD1 as a possible D gene (6 bases). Germline V CDR1 and CDR2: MNHEY, SMNVEV (reference sequence). Trimming cost V 2 bases and J 6 bases, with 16 bases left between them. The CDR3 spans 15 residues. This chain's CDR3 is CASSLIRDRPSEAFF. The CDR3 bases are TGTGCCAGCAGTTTAATCCGAGACAGGCCGTCTGAAGCTTTCTTT.

The table lists this clone with a count of one. The rearrangement links TRBV9 to TRBJ2-5; tentative D call: TRBD2 (5 bases). The CDR3 consists of 18 residues. Germline V CDR1 and CDR2: SGDLS, YYNGEE. The V and J ends lost 0 bases and 0 bases respectively, with 18 bases between them. CDR3 sequence (DNA): TGTGCCAGCAGCGTAGATTATGGAGGTAGACTGTACCAAGAGACCCAGTACTTC. It translates to CASSVDYGGRLYQETQYF.

The gene calls are TRBV19 and TRBJ2-3, with TRBD2 matching over 9 bases. The V gene's germline CDR1 is LNHDA and CDR2 SQIVND (reference sequence). There are 14 residues in the CDR3. Trimming removed 7 bases from V and 6 bases from J; junction bases left unmatched: 8. CDR3: CASTASGVEDTQYF. CDR3 nucleotides: TGTGCCAGTACGGCTAGCGGGGTGGAGGATACGCAGTATTTT. Combining the CDR3 with reference TRBV19 and TRBJ2-3 gives the whole variable domain DGGITQSPKYLFRKEGQNVTLSCEQNLNHDAMYWYRQDPGQGLRLIYYSQIVNDFQKGDIAEGYSVSREKKESFPLTVTSAQKNPTAFYLCASTASGVEDTQYFGPGTRLTVL.